Shown below are 9 T cell receptor beta chains from a single sample sequenced in a study of blood T cell repertoires in COVID-19. Profiled with immunoSEQ multiplex PCR; TCRdb holds only in-frame clones, not every one. The data show 250,000 to 300,000 clones, around 89% seen once. The sequencing sample was made of PBMCs or T cells enriched from blood (not recorded which). These receptors all stem from a woman in her fifties or sixties in a cohort exposed to, infected with or recovered from COVID-19 (not recorded which).

CDR3 coding DNA: TGCGCCAGCAGCTTTCCGCCACAGACCGGGGGTGGTACCGGGGAGCTGTTTTTT. Its protein is CASSFPPQTGGGTGELFF. The genes are TRBV5-1 and TRBJ2-2, with D possibly matching TRBD2 (6 bases). Germline assignment: CDR1 SGHRS and CDR2 YFSETQ. V was shortened by 2 bases and J by 5 bases, with 22 bases between the two germline ends. CDR3 length: 18 residues.

This clone has only one observation. V is TRBV5-1 and J is TRBJ1-2, with D possibly being TRBD1 (5 bases). The V end lost 4 bases, the J end lost 4 bases, and 14 bases lay between the germline ends. Germline lookup yields CDR1 SGHRS and CDR2 YFSETQ. The CDR3 sequence is 14 residues long. CDR3: CASSPAGDIYGYTF. CDR3 nucleotides: TGCGCCAGCAGCCCGGCGGGGGATATCTATGGCTACACCTTC.

This chain connects TRBV12-3 or TRBV12-4 to TRBJ2-1; D is ambiguous. The V and J ends lost 2 bases and 7 bases respectively, with 3 bases between them. The CDR3 extends over 11 amino acids. The CDR3 bases are TGTGCCAGCAGTTTAACTAATGAGCAGTTCTTC. This codes for CASSLTNEQFF.

This clone was seen only once. The chain links TRBV27 to TRBJ2-1, with 11 nucleotides matching TRBD2. The V gene's germline CDR1 is MNHEY and CDR2 SMNVEV (reference sequence). The CDR3 has 16 amino acids. The trim removed 7 bases at V and 6 bases at J, leaving 11 bases unmatched. This CDR3 is CASTPRPGLAANEQFF. CDR3 bases: TGTGCCAGCACTCCGAGACCGGGACTAGCGGCCAATGAGCAGTTCTTC.

This clone was seen once. V and J are TRBV20-1 and TRBJ1-1; no clear D gene. Trimming shortened V by 3 bases and J by 2 bases, and 16 bases separated the two germline ends. The CDR3 extends over 15 amino acids. Germline V gene lookup returns CDR1 DFQATT and CDR2 SNEGSKA (reference sequence). This chain's CDR3 is CSASYPDLSNTEAFF. CDR3 DNA: TGCAGTGCTAGTTATCCCGACTTAAGCAACACTGAAGCTTTCTTT.

DNA for the CDR3: TGTGCCAGCAGCCGACTAGCGGCGGCCAATGAGCAGTTCTTC. Amino acids: CASSRLAAANEQFF. This sequence joins TRBV3-1 (or the pseudogene TRBV3-2) and TRBJ2-1; 9 nucleotides align to TRBD2. With 4 bases clipped from V and 6 bases from J, the junction kept 4 bases outside the gene matches. CDR1 and CDR2 (germline): LGHDT, YNNKEL (reference sequence). The CDR3 contains 14 residues.

The chain couples TRBV19 to TRBJ2-7, with 10 bases matching TRBD1. The CDR3 runs to 17 residues. V gave up 0 bases and J gave up 5 bases; unmatched junction bases: 10. Germline V gene sequence: CDR1 LNHDA, CDR2 SQIVND (reference sequence). The CDR3 DNA sequence: TGTGCCAGTAGTATAGAAGGTCTCGGACAGGGGGTGAACGAGCAGTACTTC. It is translated as CASSIEGLGQGVNEQYF.

This chain connects TRBV3-1 (or the pseudogene TRBV3-2) to TRBJ1-2; 10 bases match TRBD1. The V gene end was trimmed by 1 base and the J gene end by 2 bases; junction bases not matched to a gene: 10. The CDR3 loop spans 18 amino acids. Germline V CDR1 and CDR2: LGHDT, YNNKEL (reference sequence). The CDR3 protein is CASSQGPGQGRENYGYTF. Here the CDR3 DNA reads TGTGCCAGCAGCCAAGGGCCGGGACAGGGGCGAGAAAACTATGGCTACACCTTC.

The gene calls are TRBV7-9 and TRBJ1-1, with D uncertain. The CDR3 is 16 residues long. The V and J ends lost 5 bases and 6 bases respectively, with 22 bases between them. CDR1 is SEHNR, CDR2 FQNEAQ, per germline (reference sequence). The CDR3 loop reads CASSTAAGRVRAEAFF. CDR3 in DNA: TGTGCCAGCAGCACCGCGGCGGGTCGGGTAAGGGCTGAAGCTTTCTTT. Based on the CDR3 plus reference TRBV7-9 and TRBJ1-1, the full variable domain is DTGVSQNPRHKITKRGQNVTFRCDPISEHNRLYWYRQTLGQGPEFLTYFQNEAQLEKSRLLSDRFSAERPKGSFSTLEIQRTEQGDSAMYLCASSTAAGRVRAEAFFGQGTRLTVV.